This T cell receptor (beta chain) was recorded in a study of blood T cell repertoires in COVID-19. This clone came up a few times. This CDR3 is 15 amino acids long. Germline-derived CDR1 and CDR2 are SGHAT and FQNNGV. V was cut by 1 base and J by 0 bases, with 10 bases left in between. Profiling relied on immunoSEQ multiplex PCR, and the TCRdb table lists in-frame clones only, not all of them. This table holds 250,000 or so clones, 70% to 90% found once. This rearrangement joins TRBV11-2 to TRBJ2-7; D is unresolved. The receptor was derived from a man younger than 35 with active or convalescent COVID-19. The specimen was peripheral blood. CDR3 region: CASSLVRQVSYEQYF. CDR3 coding DNA: TGTGCCAGCAGCTTAGTTCGGCAGGTCTCCTACGAGCAGTACTTC.